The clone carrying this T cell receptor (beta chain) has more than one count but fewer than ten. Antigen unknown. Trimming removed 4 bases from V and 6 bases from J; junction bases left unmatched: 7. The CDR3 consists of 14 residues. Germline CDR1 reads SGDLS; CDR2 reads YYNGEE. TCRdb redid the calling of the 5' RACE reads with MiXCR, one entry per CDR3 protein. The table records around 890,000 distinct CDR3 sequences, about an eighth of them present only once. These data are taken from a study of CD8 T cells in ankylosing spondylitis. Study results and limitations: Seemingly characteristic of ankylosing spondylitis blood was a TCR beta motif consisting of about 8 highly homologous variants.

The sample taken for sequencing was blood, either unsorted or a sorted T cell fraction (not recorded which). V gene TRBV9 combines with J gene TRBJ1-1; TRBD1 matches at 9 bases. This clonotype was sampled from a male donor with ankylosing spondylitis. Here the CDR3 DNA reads TGTGCCAGCAGCTCGAGGACAGGGGTCGCTGAAGCTTTCTTT. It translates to CASSSRTGVAEAFF.